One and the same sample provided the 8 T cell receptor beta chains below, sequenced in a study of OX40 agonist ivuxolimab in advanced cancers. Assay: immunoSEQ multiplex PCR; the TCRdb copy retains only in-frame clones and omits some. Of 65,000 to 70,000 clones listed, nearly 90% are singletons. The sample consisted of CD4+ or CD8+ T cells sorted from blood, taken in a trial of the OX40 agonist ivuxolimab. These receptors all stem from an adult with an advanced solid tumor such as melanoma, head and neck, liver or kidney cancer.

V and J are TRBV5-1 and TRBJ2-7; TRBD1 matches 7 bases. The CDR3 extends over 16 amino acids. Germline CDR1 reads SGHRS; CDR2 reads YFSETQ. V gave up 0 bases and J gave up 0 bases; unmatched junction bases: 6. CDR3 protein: CASSLVPGQSSYEQYF. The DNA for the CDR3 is TGCGCCAGCAGCTTGGTCCCGGGACAGAGCTCCTACGAGCAGTACTTC.

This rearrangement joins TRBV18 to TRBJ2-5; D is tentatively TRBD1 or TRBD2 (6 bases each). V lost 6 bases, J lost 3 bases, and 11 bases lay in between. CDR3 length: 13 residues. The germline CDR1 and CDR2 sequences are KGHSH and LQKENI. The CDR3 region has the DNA TGTGCCAGCTCTCCCGGGGGCAAAGAGACCCAGTACTTC. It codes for CASSPGGKETQYF.

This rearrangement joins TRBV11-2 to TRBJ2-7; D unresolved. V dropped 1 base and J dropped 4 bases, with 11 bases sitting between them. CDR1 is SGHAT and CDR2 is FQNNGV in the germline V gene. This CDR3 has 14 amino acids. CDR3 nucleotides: TGTGCCAGCAGCTTAGTGGCCCGCCGGTACGAGCAGTACTTC. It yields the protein CASSLVARRYEQYF.

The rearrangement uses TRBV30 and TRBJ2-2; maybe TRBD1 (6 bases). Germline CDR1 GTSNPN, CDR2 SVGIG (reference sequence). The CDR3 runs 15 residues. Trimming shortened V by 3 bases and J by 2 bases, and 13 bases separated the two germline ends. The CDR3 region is CAWRHGTPNTGELFF. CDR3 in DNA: TGTGCCTGGAGGCACGGGACACCTAACACCGGGGAGCTGTTTTTT.

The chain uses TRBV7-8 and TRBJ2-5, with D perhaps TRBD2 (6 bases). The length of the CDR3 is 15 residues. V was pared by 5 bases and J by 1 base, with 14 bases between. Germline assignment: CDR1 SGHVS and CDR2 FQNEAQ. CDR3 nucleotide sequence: TGTGCCAGCAGCCCGCGATTTAGCGGCCAAGAGACCCAGTACTTC. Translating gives CASSPRFSGQETQYF.

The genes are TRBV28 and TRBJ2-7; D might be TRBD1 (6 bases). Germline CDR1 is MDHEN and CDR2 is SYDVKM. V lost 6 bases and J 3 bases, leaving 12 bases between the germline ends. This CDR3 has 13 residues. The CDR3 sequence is CASRNTGYYEQYF. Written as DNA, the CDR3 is TGTGCCAGCAGAAACACAGGGTACTACGAGCAGTACTTC.

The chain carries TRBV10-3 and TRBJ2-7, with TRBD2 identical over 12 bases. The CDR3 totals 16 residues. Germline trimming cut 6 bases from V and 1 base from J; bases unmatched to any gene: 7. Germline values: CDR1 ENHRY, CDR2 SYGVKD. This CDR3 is CAISQMTSGGSYEQYF. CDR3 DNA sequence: TGTGCCATCAGCCAAATGACTAGCGGGGGATCCTACGAGCAGTACTTC.

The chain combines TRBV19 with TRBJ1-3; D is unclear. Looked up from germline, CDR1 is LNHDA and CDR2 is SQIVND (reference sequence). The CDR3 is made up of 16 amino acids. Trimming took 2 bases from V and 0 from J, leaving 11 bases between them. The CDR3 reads CASSIPPGHSGNTIYF. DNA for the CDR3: TGTGCCAGTAGTATACCGCCGGGCCACTCTGGAAACACCATATATTTT.